The T cell receptor beta chain under discussion was sequenced for a study of T cells after yellow fever vaccination. TCRdb recomputed calls from the 5' RACE reads with MiXCR, one row per CDR3 protein. The sample lists hundreds of thousands of distinct CDR3 sequences; approximately 13% were seen once. CDR1 and CDR2 from the germline V gene are SEHNR and FQNEAQ (reference sequence). Trimming cost V 8 bases and J 2 bases, with 19 bases left between them. CDR3 length equals 15 residues. Sequences were derived from PBMCs, sampled on the day of the yellow fever booster vaccination. The source of this sequence is a man between 25 and 39 years old who received the YFV17D yellow fever vaccine. V is TRBV7-9 and J is TRBJ2-7; a weak D match, TRBD2 (7 bases). The CDR3 bases are TGTGCCAGCGTCGAAGGGGGGGCAGTTACCTACGAGCAGTACTTC. It encodes CASVEGGAVTYEQYF. Full variable domain (remainder filled in from reference TRBV7-9 and TRBJ2-7): DTGVSQNPRHKITKRGQNVTFRCDPISEHNRLYWYRQTLGQGPEFLTYFQNEAQLEKSRLLSDRFSAERPKGSFSTLEIQRTEQGDSAMYLCASVEGGAVTYEQYFGPGTRLTVT.